Following are 5 T cell receptor beta chains from one sample sequenced in a study of T cells in Graves' hyperthyroidism and ophthalmopathy. Amplification targeted TCR beta CDR3 regions from RNA transcripts. The study used the HTBI primer set for a first-round RT-PCR of the TCR CDR3. TCRdb independently ran MiXCR on the multiplex PCR reads; one entry per CDR3 protein. This table holds roughly 700,000 distinct CDR3 sequences, 14% found once. Sequenced input: blood. The receptors were sampled from a woman younger than 30 with Graves' hyperthyroidism.

The genes are TRBV12-3 or TRBV12-4 and TRBJ2-3; 13 nucleotides match TRBD2. The CDR3 spans 14 residues. V shed 5 bases, J shed 10 bases, and the junction held 6 bases outside the gene matches. The DNA for the CDR3 is TGTGCCAGCAGTCTACGGGGACTAGCGGGACCGCAGTATTTT. Translating it yields CASSLRGLAGPQYF.

This clonotype was detected only a few times. V usage is TRBV24-1 and J usage is TRBJ2-1; weak D call: TRBD2 (6 bases). Per germline, CDR1 KGHDR and CDR2 SFDVKD. The V end was cut by 0 bases, the J end by 6 bases, with 14 bases between. This CDR3 is built from 16 residues. The CDR3 DNA sequence: TGTGCCACCAGTGATTTGTCGCGGGGAGTCGGCAATGAGCAGTTCTTC. It is translated as CATSDLSRGVGNEQFF.

This clonotype was picked up a small number of times. The chain recombines TRBV30 with TRBJ1-1; D call uncertain. The CDR3 sequence is 10 residues long. CDR1 and CDR2 (germline): GTSNPN, SVGIG (reference sequence). The V gene lost 1 base and the J gene lost 6 bases, with 3 bases spanning the gap. The CDR3 loop reads CAWSGPEAFF. CDR3 DNA sequence: TGTGCCTGGAGTGGGCCTGAAGCTTTCTTT.

The chain links TRBV28 to TRBJ1-1, with D hard to call. The V end was cut by 1 base, the J end by 2 bases, with 11 bases between. The germline V gene encodes CDR1 MDHEN and CDR2 SYDVKM. The CDR3 sequence is 15 residues long. Here the CDR3 reads CASSLFIALNTEAFF. CDR3 DNA: TGTGCCAGCAGTTTATTCATTGCGCTTAACACTGAAGCTTTCTTT.

This clonotype was detected only a few times. The chain uses TRBV9 and TRBJ2-1; 8 bases map to TRBD2. V lost 7 bases and J lost 0; bases outside the gene matches: 9. The CDR3 contains 16 residues. From germline, CDR1 is SGDLS and CDR2 YYNGEE. The CDR3 spells CASAQTGTSSYNEQFF. CDR3 sequence (DNA): TGTGCCAGCGCCCAAACCGGGACTAGCTCCTACAATGAGCAGTTCTTC.